The 2 T cell receptor beta chains in this list originate from one sample, sequenced in a study of blood T cell repertoires in COVID-19. Sequenced by immunoSEQ multiplex PCR; TCRdb stores in-frame clones only, minus some. The sample includes around 160,000 clones, about 81% of them seen just once. The sample taken for sequencing was peripheral blood. Receptors were obtained from a human donor in a cohort sampled during active COVID-19.

The rearrangement uses TRBV10-3 and TRBJ2-5, with 10 bases lining up with TRBD1. The germline V gene has CDR1 ENHRY and CDR2 SYGVKD. J gave up 4 bases and V 6 bases, and 2 bases lay outside the gene matches. The CDR3 covers 13 residues. This CDR3 is CAIRTGGVETQYF. The CDR3 DNA follows: TGTGCCATCAGGACAGGGGGCGTAGAGACCCAGTACTTC.

The rearrangement uses TRBV4-1 and TRBJ2-4; D gene ambiguous. The CDR3 totals 13 residues. V was trimmed by 2 bases and J by 8 bases, leaving 10 bases between them. Germline CDR1 and CDR2: MGHRA and YSYEKL. For the CDR3, the DNA is TGCGCCAGCAGCCAATCCCCAGGCGACATTCAGTACTTC. It codes for CASSQSPGDIQYF.